This is a list of T cell receptor beta chains from one sample in a study of T cell responses to AZD1222 COVID-19 vaccine. Assay used: immunoSEQ multiplex PCR; TCRdb lists only in-frame clones, some missing. The profile shows approximately 100,000 clones, around 90% of them singletons. The source was peripheral blood, collected on day 0 of AZD1222 vaccination. The receptor set was obtained from an adult in good health. Both conserved end residues are part of each CDR3. D genes are given only for firm matches. Clone sizes are given selectively: once, few, many, or a class where the clone is expanded.

V	D	size	J	CDR3	DNA
TRBV30	NA	NA	TRBJ1-5	CAWSVSANQPQHF	TGTGCCTGGAGTGTATCTGCAAATCAGCCCCAGCATTTT
TRBV5-4	TRBD2	NA	TRBJ2-1	CASSSPLAGGPGEQFF	TGTGCCAGCAGCTCCCCCTTAGCGGGGGGGCCGGGTGAGCAGTTCTTC
TRBV5-1	NA	NA	TRBJ1-1	CASSLLGTGNTEAFF	TGCGCCAGCAGCTTACTGGGGACGGGGAACACTGAAGCTTTCTTT
TRBV30	TRBD1	NA	TRBJ2-7	CAWSEGTASYEQYF	TGTGCCTGGAGTGAGGGGACAGCCTCCTACGAGCAGTACTTC
TRBV18	NA	NA	TRBJ1-6	CASSPGRGNSPLHF	TGTGCCAGCTCACCAGGGAGGGGTAATTCACCCCTCCACTTT
TRBV7-9	NA	NA	TRBJ2-3	CASSYSPETDTQYF	TGTGCCAGCAGCTATAGCCCAGAGACAGATACGCAGTATTTT
TRBV7-9	NA	NA	TRBJ2-3	CASSLGGSGDTQYF	TGTGCCAGCAGCTTAGGCGGTTCGGGCGATACGCAGTATTTT
TRBV4-2	NA	NA	TRBJ1-6	CASSQDPRGRNSPLHF	TGTGCCAGCAGCCAAGATCCGCGGGGAAGGAATTCACCCCTCCACTTT
TRBV30	TRBD1	NA	TRBJ1-6	CAWSGLGQGNSPLHF	TGTGCCTGGAGTGGATTGGGACAGGGAAATTCACCCCTCCACTTT
TRBV14	NA	NA	TRBJ2-2	CASSQPVGGELFF	TGTGCCAGCAGCCAGCCCGTGGGCGGGGAGCTGTTTTTT
TRBV30	NA	NA	TRBJ2-7	CAWSALRAGRLSYEQYF	TGTGCCTGGAGTGCCCTTCGGGCAGGGCGCCTCTCCTACGAGCAGTACTTC
TRBV7-2	NA	NA	TRBJ2-1	CASSSPRGRGGASYNEQFF	TGTGCCAGCAGCTCCCCCCGGGGGAGGGGGGGAGCGTCCTACAATGAGCAGTTCTTC
TRBV19	TRBD2	NA	TRBJ2-1	CASSIQGGGNEQFF	TGTGCCAGTAGTATACAGGGCGGGGGAAATGAGCAGTTCTTC
TRBV28	NA	NA	TRBJ2-7	CASSSPIQGNLYEQYF	TGTGCCAGCAGTTCCCCAATTCAGGGGAACCTTTACGAGCAGTACTTC
TRBV3-1/TRBV3-2	NA	NA	TRBJ2-2	CASSPMTRPPGELFF	TGTGCCAGCAGCCCTATGACTAGGCCGCCCGGGGAGCTGTTTTTT
TRBV4-2	NA	NA	TRBJ2-2	CASSPGTFSPANTGELFF	TGTGCCAGCAGTCCCGGGACATTTTCCCCTGCGAACACCGGGGAGCTGTTTTTT
TRBV4-1	TRBD2	NA	TRBJ2-2	CASSQVPGLAGGGGGELFF	TGCGCCAGCAGCCAAGTGCCGGGACTAGCGGGGGGCGGTGGCGGGGAGCTGTTTTTT
TRBV5-1	NA	NA	TRBJ1-3	CASRSSGNTIYF	TGCGCCAGCAGGAGCTCTGGAAACACCATATATTTT
TRBV28	NA	once	TRBJ2-7	CASSLGSLTTYEQYF	TGTGCCAGCAGTTTAGGCAGCCTCACAACCTACGAGCAGTACTTC
TRBV7-7	NA	NA	TRBJ2-7	CASSLSEGSYEQYF	TGTGCTAGCAGCTTATCGGAGGGCTCCTACGAGCAGTACTTC
TRBV28	TRBD2	NA	TRBJ2-1	CASTSGGRRSSYNEQFF	TGTGCCAGCACCTCCGGCGGGAGGCGCAGCTCCTACAATGAGCAGTTCTTC
TRBV24-1	TRBD2	NA	TRBJ2-5	CATSDLLAGETQYF	TGTGCCACCAGTGATTTGCTAGCGGGAGAGACCCAGTACTTC
TRBV30	NA	NA	TRBJ2-7	CAWTGHPLDEQYF	TGTGCCTGGACGGGGCATCCCTTAGACGAGCAGTACTTC
TRBV7-9	NA	many	TRBJ1-5	CASSLAQGPNQPQHF	TGTGCCAGCAGCTTAGCGCAGGGGCCCAATCAGCCCCAGCATTTT
TRBV7-9	TRBD1	NA	TRBJ1-2	CASSRDRGSNYGYTF	TGTGCCAGCAGCCGGGACAGGGGGTCGAACTATGGCTACACCTTC
TRBV6-5	NA	NA	TRBJ2-7	CASSYGLASSYEQYF	TGTGCCAGCAGTTACGGGCTAGCGAGCTCCTACGAGCAGTACTTC
TRBV19	TRBD1	NA	TRBJ2-5	CASSWTGGAETQYF	TGTGCCAGTAGTTGGACAGGGGGCGCCGAGACCCAGTACTTC
TRBV18	TRBD1	NA	TRBJ2-5	CASSLRTGQETQYF	TGTGCCAGCTCACTACGGACAGGGCAAGAGACCCAGTACTTC
TRBV6-2/TRBV6-3	NA	NA	TRBJ2-7	CASSFNRVREQYF	TGTGCCAGCAGTTTCAACAGGGTCCGCGAGCAGTACTTC
TRBV30	NA	NA	TRBJ1-1	CAWSSGFNTEAFF	TGTGCCTGGAGCTCAGGGTTCAACACTGAAGCTTTCTTT
TRBV4-1	TRBD1	NA	TRBJ2-7	CASSQDLPTGGGYEQYF	TGCGCCAGCAGCCAAGATCTACCGACAGGGGGGGGCTACGAGCAGTACTTC
TRBV3-1/TRBV3-2	NA	NA	TRBJ1-1	CASSQQGGTEAFF	TGTGCCAGCAGCCAACAAGGGGGGACTGAAGCTTTCTTT
TRBV19	NA	few	TRBJ1-1	CASSRGTEAFF	TGTGCCAGTAGTAGGGGCACTGAAGCTTTCTTT
TRBV7-3	NA	NA	TRBJ2-6	CASSSPPGAGANVLTF	TGTGCCAGCAGCTCCCCCCCTGGGGCTGGGGCCAACGTCCTGACTTTC
TRBV6-4	NA	once	TRBJ2-1	CASSWLSGEYPYNEQFF	TGTGCCAGCAGTTGGCTTTCGGGGGAGTACCCCTACAATGAGCAGTTCTTC
TRBV5-4	NA	few	TRBJ2-3	CASSLQGGSDTQYF	TGTGCCAGCAGCTTGCAAGGGGGGTCAGATACGCAGTATTTT